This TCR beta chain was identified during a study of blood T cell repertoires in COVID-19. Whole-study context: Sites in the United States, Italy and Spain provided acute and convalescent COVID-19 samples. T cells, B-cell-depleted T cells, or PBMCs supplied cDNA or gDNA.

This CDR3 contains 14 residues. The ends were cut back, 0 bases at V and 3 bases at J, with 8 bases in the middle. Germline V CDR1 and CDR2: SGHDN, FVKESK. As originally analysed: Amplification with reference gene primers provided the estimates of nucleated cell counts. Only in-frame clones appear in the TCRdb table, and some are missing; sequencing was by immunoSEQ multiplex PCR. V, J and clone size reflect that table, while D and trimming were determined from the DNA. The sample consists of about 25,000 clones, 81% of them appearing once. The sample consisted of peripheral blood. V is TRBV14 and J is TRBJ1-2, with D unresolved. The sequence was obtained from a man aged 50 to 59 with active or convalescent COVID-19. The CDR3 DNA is TGTGCCAGCAGCCAAGATATAACGGACTATGGCTACACCTTC. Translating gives CASSQDITDYGYTF.